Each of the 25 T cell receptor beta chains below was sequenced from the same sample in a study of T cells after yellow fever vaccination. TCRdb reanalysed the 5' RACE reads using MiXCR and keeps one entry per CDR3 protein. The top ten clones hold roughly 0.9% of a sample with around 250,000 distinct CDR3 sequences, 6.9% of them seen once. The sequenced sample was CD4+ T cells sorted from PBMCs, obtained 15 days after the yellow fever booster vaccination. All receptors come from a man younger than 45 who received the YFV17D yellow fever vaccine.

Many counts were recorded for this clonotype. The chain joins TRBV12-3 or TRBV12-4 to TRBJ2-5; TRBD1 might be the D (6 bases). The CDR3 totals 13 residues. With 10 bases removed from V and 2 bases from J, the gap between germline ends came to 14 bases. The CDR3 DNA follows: TGTGCCACCACCCGGACAGAACAAGAGACCCAGTACTTC. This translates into CATTRTEQETQYF.

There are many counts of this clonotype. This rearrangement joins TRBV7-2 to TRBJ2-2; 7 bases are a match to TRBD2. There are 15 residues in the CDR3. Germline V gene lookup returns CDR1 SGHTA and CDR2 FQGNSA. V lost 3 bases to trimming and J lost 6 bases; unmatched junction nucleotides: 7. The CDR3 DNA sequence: TGTGCCAGCAGCTTCCAGGCGGGAGTGGCCGGGGAGCTGTTTTTT. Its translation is CASSFQAGVAGELFF.

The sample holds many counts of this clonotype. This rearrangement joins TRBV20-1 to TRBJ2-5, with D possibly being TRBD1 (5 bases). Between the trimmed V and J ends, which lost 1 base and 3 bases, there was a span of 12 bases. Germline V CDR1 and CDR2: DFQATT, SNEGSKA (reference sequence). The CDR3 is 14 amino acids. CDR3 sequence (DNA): TGCAGTGCTAGAGGGGGCCTAACCAAAGAGACCCAGTACTTC. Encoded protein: CSARGGLTKETQYF.

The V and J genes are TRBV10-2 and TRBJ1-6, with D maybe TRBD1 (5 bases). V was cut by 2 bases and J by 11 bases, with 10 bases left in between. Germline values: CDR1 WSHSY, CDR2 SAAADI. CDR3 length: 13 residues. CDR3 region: CASSEGHPPPLHF. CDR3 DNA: TGCGCCAGCAGTGAGGGACACCCCCCACCCCTCCACTTT.

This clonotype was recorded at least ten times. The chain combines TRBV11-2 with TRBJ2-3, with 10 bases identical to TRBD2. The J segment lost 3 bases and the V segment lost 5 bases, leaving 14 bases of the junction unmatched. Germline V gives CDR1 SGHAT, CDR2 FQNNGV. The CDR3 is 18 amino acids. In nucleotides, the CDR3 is TGTGCCAGCAGCCAGATGGGAGCGGGAGGGCCCCCAACAGATACGCAGTATTTT. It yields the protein CASSQMGAGGPPTDTQYF.

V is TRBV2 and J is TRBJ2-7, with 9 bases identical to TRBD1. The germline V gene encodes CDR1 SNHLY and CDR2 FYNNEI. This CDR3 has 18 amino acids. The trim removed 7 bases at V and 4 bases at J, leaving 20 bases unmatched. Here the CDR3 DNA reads TGTGCCAGCACCCCCCCTAACAGACCGGGACAGGGACGGTACGAGCAGTACTTC. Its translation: CASTPPNRPGQGRYEQYF.

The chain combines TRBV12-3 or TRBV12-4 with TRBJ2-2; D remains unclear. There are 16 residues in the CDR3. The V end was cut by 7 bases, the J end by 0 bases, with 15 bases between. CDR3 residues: CASNPGQNSNTGELFF. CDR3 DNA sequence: TGTGCCAGCAACCCGGGCCAAAATTCGAACACCGGGGAGCTGTTTTTT.

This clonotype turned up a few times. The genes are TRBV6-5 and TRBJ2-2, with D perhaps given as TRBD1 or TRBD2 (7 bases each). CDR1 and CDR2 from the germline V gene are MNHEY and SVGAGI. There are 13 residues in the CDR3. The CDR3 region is CESRGGGTGELFF. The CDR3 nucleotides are TGTGAAAGCAGGGGGGGGGGCACCGGGGAGCTGTTTTTT.

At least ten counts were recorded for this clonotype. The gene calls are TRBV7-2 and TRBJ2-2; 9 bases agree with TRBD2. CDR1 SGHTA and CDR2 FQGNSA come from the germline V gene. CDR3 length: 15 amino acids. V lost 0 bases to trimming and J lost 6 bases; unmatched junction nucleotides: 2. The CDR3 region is CASSLASGSAGELFF. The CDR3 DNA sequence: TGTGCCAGCAGCTTAGCTAGCGGGAGTGCCGGGGAGCTGTTTTTT.

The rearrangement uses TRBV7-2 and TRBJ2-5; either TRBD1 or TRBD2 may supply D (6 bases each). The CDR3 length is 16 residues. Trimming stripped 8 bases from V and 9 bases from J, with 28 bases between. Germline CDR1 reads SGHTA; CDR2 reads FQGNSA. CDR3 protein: CASLLRTGFSGEAQYF. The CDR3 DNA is TGTGCCAGCCTCCTACGTACGGGCTTTTCAGGGGAGGCCCAGTACTTC.

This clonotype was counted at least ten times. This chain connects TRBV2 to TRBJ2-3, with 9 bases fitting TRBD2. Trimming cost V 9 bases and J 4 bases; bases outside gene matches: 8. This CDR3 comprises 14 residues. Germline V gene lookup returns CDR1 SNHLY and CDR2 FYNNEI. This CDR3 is CASKRAGGADTQYF. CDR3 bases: TGTGCCAGTAAACGGGCGGGAGGGGCAGATACGCAGTATTTT.

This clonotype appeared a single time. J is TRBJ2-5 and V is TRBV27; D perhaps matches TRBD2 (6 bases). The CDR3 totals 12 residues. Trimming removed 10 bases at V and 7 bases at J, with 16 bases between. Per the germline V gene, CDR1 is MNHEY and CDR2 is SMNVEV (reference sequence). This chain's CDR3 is CANRDSAGTQYF. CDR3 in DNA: TGTGCCAACCGGGACTCGGCGGGGACCCAGTACTTC.

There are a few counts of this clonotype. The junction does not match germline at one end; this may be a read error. CDR3 sequence reads: CASSQVGDFSF. The CDR3 bases are TGCGCCAGCAGCCAAGTCGGAGATTTTTCCTTT. The chain joins TRBV4-3 to TRBJ1-1; D remains unclear. Germline V gives CDR1 LGHNA, CDR2 YSLEER. The CDR3 consists of 11 residues.

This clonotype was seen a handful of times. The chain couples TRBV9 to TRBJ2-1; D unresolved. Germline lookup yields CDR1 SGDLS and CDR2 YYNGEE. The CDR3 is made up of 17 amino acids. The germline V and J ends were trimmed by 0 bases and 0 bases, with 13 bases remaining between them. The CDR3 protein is CASSVGRYASSYNEQFF. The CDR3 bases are TGTGCCAGCAGCGTAGGGCGGTATGCGAGCTCCTACAATGAGCAGTTCTTC.

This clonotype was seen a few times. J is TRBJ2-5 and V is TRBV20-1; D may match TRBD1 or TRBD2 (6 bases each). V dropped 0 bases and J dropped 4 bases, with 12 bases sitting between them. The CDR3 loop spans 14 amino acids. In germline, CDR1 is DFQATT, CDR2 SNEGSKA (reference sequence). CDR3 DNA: TGCAGTGCTAGAGATCTGGGGGGCCCAGAGACCCAGTACTTC. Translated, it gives CSARDLGGPETQYF.

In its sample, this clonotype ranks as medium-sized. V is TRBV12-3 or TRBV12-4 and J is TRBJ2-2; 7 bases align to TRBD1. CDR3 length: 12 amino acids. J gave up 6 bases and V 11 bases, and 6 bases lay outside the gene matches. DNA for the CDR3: TGTGCCTCCCGACAGGGAGCCGGGGAGCTGTTTTTT. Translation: CASRQGAGELFF.

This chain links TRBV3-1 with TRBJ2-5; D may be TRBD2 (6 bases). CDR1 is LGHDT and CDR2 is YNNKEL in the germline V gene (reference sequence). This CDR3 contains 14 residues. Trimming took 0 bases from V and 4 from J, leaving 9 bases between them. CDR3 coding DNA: TGTGCCAGCAGCCAAGAAACTAGCCGAGAGACCCAGTACTTC. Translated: CASSQETSRETQYF.

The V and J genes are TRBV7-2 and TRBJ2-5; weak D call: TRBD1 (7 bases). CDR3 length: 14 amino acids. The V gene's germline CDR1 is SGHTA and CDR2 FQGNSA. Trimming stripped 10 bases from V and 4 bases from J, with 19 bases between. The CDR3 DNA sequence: TGTGCCATCTCCCGGACAGGAGGGTCAGAGACCCAGTACTTC. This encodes CAISRTGGSETQYF. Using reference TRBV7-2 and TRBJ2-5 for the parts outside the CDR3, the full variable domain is GAGVSQSPSNKVTEKGKDVELRCDPISGHTALYWYRQSLGQGLEFLIYFQGNSAPDKSGLPSDRFSAERTGGSVSTLTIQRTQQEDSAVYLCAISRTGGSETQYFGPGTRLLVL.

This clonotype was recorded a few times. The CDR3 protein is CASSIVGEAAYEQYF. The CDR3 DNA is TGCGCCAGCAGTATAGTTGGGGAAGCGGCCTACGAGCAGTACTTC. The J gene is TRBJ2-7, the V gene TRBV5-1; D might be TRBD2 (5 bases). V was shortened by 5 bases and J by 2 bases, with 17 bases between the two germline ends. This CDR3 has 15 residues. In germline, CDR1 is SGHRS, CDR2 YFSETQ.

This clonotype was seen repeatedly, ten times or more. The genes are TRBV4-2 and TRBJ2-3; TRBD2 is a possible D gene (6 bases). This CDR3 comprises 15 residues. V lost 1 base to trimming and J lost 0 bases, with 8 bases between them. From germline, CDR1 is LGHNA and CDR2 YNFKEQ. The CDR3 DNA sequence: TGTGCCAGCAGCCAAGCTCGGGAGAGCACAGATACGCAGTATTTT. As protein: CASSQARESTDTQYF.

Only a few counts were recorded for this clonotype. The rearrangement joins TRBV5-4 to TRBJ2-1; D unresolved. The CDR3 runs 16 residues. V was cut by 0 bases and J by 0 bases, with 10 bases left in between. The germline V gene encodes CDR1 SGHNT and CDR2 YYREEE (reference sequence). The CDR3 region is CASSLAVLSSYNEQFF. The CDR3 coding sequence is TGTGCCAGCAGCTTGGCCGTTCTCAGCTCCTACAATGAGCAGTTCTTC.

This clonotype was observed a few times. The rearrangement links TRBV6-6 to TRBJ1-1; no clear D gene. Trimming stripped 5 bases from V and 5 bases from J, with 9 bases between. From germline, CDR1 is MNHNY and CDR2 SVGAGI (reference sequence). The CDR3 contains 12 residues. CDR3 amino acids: CASSRRTTEAFF. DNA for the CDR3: TGTGCCAGCAGTAGGAGGACGACTGAAGCTTTCTTT.

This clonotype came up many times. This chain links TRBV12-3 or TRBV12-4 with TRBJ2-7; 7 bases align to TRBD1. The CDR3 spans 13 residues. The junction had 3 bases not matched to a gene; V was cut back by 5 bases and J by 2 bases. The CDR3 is CASSLDRPYEQYF. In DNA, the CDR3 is TGTGCCAGCAGTCTGGACAGGCCCTACGAGCAGTACTTC.

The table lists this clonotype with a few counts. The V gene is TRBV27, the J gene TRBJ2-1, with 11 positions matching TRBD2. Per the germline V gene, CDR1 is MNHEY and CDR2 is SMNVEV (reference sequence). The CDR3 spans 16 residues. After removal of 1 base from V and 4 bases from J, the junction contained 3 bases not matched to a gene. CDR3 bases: TGTGCCAGCAGTTTATTATCTAGCGGGAGGTACAATGAGCAGTTCTTC. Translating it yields CASSLLSSGRYNEQFF.

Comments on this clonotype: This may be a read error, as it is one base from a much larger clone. CDR3 protein: CSAVTLEAFF. The CDR3, as DNA: TGCAGCGCTGTTACCCTTGAAGCTTTCTTT. The genes are TRBV29-1 and TRBJ1-1; D gene ambiguous. From germline, CDR1 is SQVTM and CDR2 ANQGSEA. Trimming left V 7 bases short and J 7 bases short, with 10 bases between. This CDR3 contains 10 residues. Full variable domain (missing parts from reference TRBV29-1 and TRBJ1-1): SAVISQKPSRDICQRGTSLTIQCQVDSQVTMMFWYRQQPGQSLTLIATANQGSEATYESGFVIDKFPISRPNLTFSTLTVSNMSPEDSSIYLCSAVTLEAFFGQGTRLTVV.